This section outlines one T cell receptor (beta chain) sequence together with its context. The antigen remains undetermined. The data were obtained in a study of vaccination effects on CD4 cells after COVID-19. Study details: Post-vaccine sample collection fell at a median of 72 days after the second dose. Overall study findings and caveats: By a late point after vaccination, infection- and vaccine-induced clones had shrunk markedly through clonal contraction.

Pools of viral peptides were used by the ViraFEST assay to expand antigen-specific CD4+ T cells ahead of sequencing. The culture ran for about eleven days before CD4+ T cells were isolated. All participants had two doses of either the BNT162b2 or mRNA-1273 vaccine. Wells each received two million PBMC, cultured with about 10 IU/ml IL-2 and about 10 ug/ml peptides. At days 3 and 7, half of the medium was exchanged for IL-2 medium. Libraries were prepared by immunoSEQ multiplex PCR; TCRdb keeps only in-frame clonotypes and omits some of them. The sample shows roughly 24,000 clones, around 79% of them seen only once. Germline CDR1 and CDR2: SGHRS and YFSETQ. J lost 4 bases, V lost 0 bases, and 16 bases had no gene match. The CDR3 extends over 19 amino acids.

The material sequenced was CD4+ T cells from PBMCs cultured with SARS-CoV-2 spike peptides, taken after COVID-19 vaccination. V and J are TRBV5-1 and TRBJ2-3, with 8 positions matching TRBD2. The receptor was isolated from a human donor who received a COVID-19 vaccine. Some clones in this sample may be carry-over from other donors' samples. CDR3 DNA: TGCGCCAGCAGCTTGGGAGTACGGGGGGGAGATCTAAAGTCAGATACGCAGTATTTT. Its protein is CASSLGVRGGDLKSDTQYF.